The rows below give T cell receptor beta chains drawn from one sample of a study of vaccination effects on CD4 cells after COVID-19. Here immunoSEQ multiplex PCR was the method, and the copy in TCRdb shows in-frame clones only, minus some. The sample lists 45,000 to 70,000 clones, around three quarters occurring once. These receptors' antigens are unknown. Sequencing was performed on CD4+ T cells from PBMCs cultured with HIV peptides, taken before COVID-19 vaccination. The source of these receptors is a human donor who had a prior SARS-CoV-2 infection. Both conserved end residues are part of each CDR3. Each record gives: D gene, J gene, CDR3 length, V gene, clone size, CDR3 protein, CDR3 DNA. The D gene is left open where the match is weak. A row's size may be missing; if present it is once, few, many or a size class.

NA TRBJ2-7 13 TRBV6-5 NA CASRPPGTTEQYF TGTGCCAGCAGACCCCCTGGCACTACCGAGCAGTACTTC
NA TRBJ1-5 14 TRBV5-4 few CASSPGGTDQPQHF TGTGCCAGCAGCCCCGGGGGAACGGATCAGCCCCAGCATTTT
NA TRBJ2-1 15 TRBV10-3 NA CAIRGRGHSGNEQFF TGTGCCATCAGGGGAAGGGGCCATAGTGGGAATGAGCAGTTCTTC
TRBD1 TRBJ2-7 15 TRBV15 NA CATSIGQGSSYEQYF TGTGCCACCAGCATAGGACAGGGGAGTTCTTACGAGCAGTACTTC
TRBD2 TRBJ2-1 15 TRBV30 NA CAWSVGREAYNEQFF TGTGCCTGGAGTGTGGGGCGGGAGGCTTACAATGAGCAGTTCTTC
NA TRBJ1-2 15 TRBV4-1 few CASSQSSGPFSSYTF TGCGCCAGCAGCCAATCTTCCGGACCCTTTTCAAGCTACACCTTC
TRBD2 TRBJ2-5 13 TRBV12-3/TRBV12-4 NA CASIRSGQETQYF TGTGCCAGCATCCGTAGCGGGCAAGAGACCCAGTACTTC
NA TRBJ1-2 14 TRBV2 NA CASSEELVYYGYTF TGTGCCAGCAGTGAAGAGTTAGTCTACTATGGCTACACCTTC
NA TRBJ2-2 14 TRBV3-1/TRBV3-2 NA CASSRTVNTGELFF TGTGCCAGCAGTCGGACAGTAAACACCGGGGAGCTGTTTTTT
NA TRBJ1-6 11 TRBV2 NA CASSVQVALHF TGTGCCAGCAGTGTCCAGGTGGCCCTCCACTTT
TRBD1 TRBJ2-2 15 TRBV7-9 once CASSIGTANTGELFF TGTGCCAGCAGCATCGGGACAGCGAACACCGGGGAGCTGTTTTTT
TRBD2 TRBJ2-7 15 TRBV7-6 NA CASSFSSGGAGEQYF TGTGCCAGCAGCTTCTCTAGCGGGGGGGCAGGTGAGCAGTACTTC
NA TRBJ2-7 16 TRBV7-7 NA CASSLVQSGWYWEQYF TGTGCTAGCAGCTTAGTACAGTCCGGCTGGTATTGGGAGCAGTACTTC
TRBD2 TRBJ2-1 16 TRBV5-4 NA CASSLIEAGGYNEQFF TGTGCCAGCAGCTTGATTGAAGCGGGAGGGTACAATGAGCAGTTCTTC
NA TRBJ1-2 12 TRBV28 NA CASRVVDYGYTF TGTGCCAGCAGGGTGGTCGACTATGGCTACACCTTC
NA TRBJ1-3 17 TRBV5-1 NA CASSIGQGTYSGNTIYF TGCGCCAGCAGCATCGGACAAGGGACTTACTCTGGAAACACCATATATTTT
TRBD2 TRBJ2-3 16 TRBV5-6 NA CASSLGPLAVTDTQYF TGTGCCAGCAGCTTGGGGCCACTAGCGGTCACAGATACGCAGTATTTT
NA TRBJ2-7 13 TRBV5-1 NA CASRFADQAEQYF TGCGCCAGCAGGTTTGCGGATCAGGCCGAGCAGTACTTC
NA TRBJ2-7 14 TRBV7-6 once CASSLGGAPNEQYF TGTGCCAGCAGCTTAGGAGGGGCTCCCAACGAGCAGTACTTC
NA TRBJ2-5 14 TRBV7-2 NA CASSLRGRLETQYF TGTGCCAGCAGCTTGAGGGGACGGCTCGAGACCCAGTACTTC
NA TRBJ1-2 13 TRBV12-3/TRBV12-4 NA CASSLGRGDGYTF TGTGCCAGCAGTTTGGGCAGGGGTGATGGCTACACCTTC
TRBD2 TRBJ2-3 17 TRBV7-2 NA CASLPSTSGSMADTQYF TGTGCCAGCCTCCCGTCGACTAGCGGGAGTATGGCAGATACGCAGTATTTT
NA TRBJ1-2 14 TRBV10-3 NA CAISTPGVTYGYTF TGTGCCATCAGTACTCCAGGGGTAACCTATGGCTACACCTTC
NA TRBJ2-1 20 TRBV21-1 NA CASSTHLEREATQSYNEQFF TGTGCCAGCAGCACACACTTAGAGCGGGAGGCTACCCAATCCTACAATGAGCAGTTCTTC
NA TRBJ2-7 15 TRBV2 NA CASSVGMLMTYEQYF TGTGCCAGCAGTGTCGGGATGCTCATGACCTACGAGCAGTACTTC
TRBD1 TRBJ2-1 15 TRBV10-3 NA CAISEQGGSYNEQFF TGTGCCATCAGTGAACAGGGGGGCTCCTACAATGAGCAGTTCTTC
TRBD2 TRBJ2-5 17 TRBV19 NA CASSRTSGGGDQETQYF TGTGCCAGTAGCCGAACCTCGGGCGGGGGGGACCAAGAGACCCAGTACTTC
NA TRBJ2-3 14 TRBV7-2 NA CASSPPPAGDTQYF TGTGCCAGCAGCCCGCCCCCAGCGGGAGATACGCAGTATTTT
TRBD2 TRBJ2-7 13 TRBV3-1/TRBV3-2 NA CASSQREEAEQYF TGTGCCAGCAGCCAACGGGAGGAGGCCGAGCAGTACTTC
NA TRBJ2-7 14 TRBV2 once CASRGRETNYEQYF TGTGCCAGCAGAGGACGGGAAACTAACTACGAGCAGTACTTC
TRBD1 TRBJ2-2 17 TRBV12-5 NA CASGLTPGQGGTGELFF TGTGCTAGTGGTTTAACCCCCGGACAGGGGGGGACCGGGGAGCTGTTTTTT
NA TRBJ2-7 11 TRBV30 once CAWGQSYEQYF TGTGCCTGGGGACAGTCCTACGAGCAGTACTTC
NA TRBJ1-2 11 TRBV18 NA CASSLGNGYTF TGTGCCAGCTCACTAGGGAATGGCTACACCTTC
TRBD1 TRBJ2-7 16 TRBV24-1 NA CATSDRQGADVHEQYF TGTGCCACCAGTGACCGACAGGGGGCCGACGTCCACGAGCAGTACTTC
TRBD1 TRBJ2-2 15 TRBV7-3 NA CASSSQGAGTGELFF TGTGCCAGCAGCTCGCAGGGGGCTGGGACCGGGGAGCTGTTTTTT
NA TRBJ1-5 15 TRBV7-2 NA CASSLSGRSNQPQHF TGTGCCAGCAGCTTATCCGGGCGAAGCAATCAGCCCCAGCATTTT
NA TRBJ2-7 14 TRBV2 NA CASSDQGNFYEQYF TGTGCCAGCAGTGACCAGGGAAATTTCTACGAGCAGTACTTC
NA TRBJ2-3 14 TRBV7-8 once CASSLMASTDTQYF TGTGCCAGCAGCTTAATGGCGAGCACAGATACGCAGTATTTT
NA TRBJ1-1 13 TRBV12-3/TRBV12-4 NA CASRPTGHTEAFF TGTGCCAGCAGGCCTACAGGGCACACTGAAGCTTTCTTT
TRBD1 TRBJ1-4 13 TRBV10-3 NA CATGTGRNEKLFF TGTGCCACCGGGACAGGGAGAAATGAAAAACTGTTTTTT
TRBD1 TRBJ2-7 14 TRBV2 NA CASMFRGTSYEQYF TGTGCCAGCATGTTCAGGGGGACGTCCTACGAGCAGTACTTC
NA TRBJ2-3 12 TRBV7-2 NA CASSLRPDTQYF TGTGCCAGCAGCTTAAGGCCAGATACGCAGTATTTT
NA TRBJ2-1 16 TRBV4-2 NA CASSPQGGTSYNEQFF TGTGCCAGCAGCCCCCAGGGCGGGACTTCCTACAATGAGCAGTTCTTC
NA TRBJ2-3 12 TRBV20-1 NA CSASQSTDTQYF TGCAGTGCTAGTCAGAGCACAGATACGCAGTATTTT
TRBD2 TRBJ2-7 15 TRBV2 NA CASSAGAGALYEQYF TGTGCCAGCAGTGCTGGAGCGGGGGCCCTCTACGAGCAGTACTTC
NA TRBJ1-5 15 TRBV2 NA CASSPDLVVNQPQHF TGTGCCAGCAGCCCGGACCTGGTTGTGAATCAGCCCCAGCATTTT
NA TRBJ2-3 12 TRBV13 once CASSLTRGTQYF TGTGCCAGCAGCCTGACTAGAGGTACGCAGTATTTT
NA TRBJ1-4 14 TRBV3-1/TRBV3-2 NA CASSQNIGGEKLFF TGTGCCAGCAGCCAAAATATAGGGGGTGAAAAACTGTTTTTT
NA TRBJ2-1 14 TRBV19 NA CASSMASDYNEQFF TGTGCCAGTAGTATGGCTAGCGACTACAATGAGCAGTTCTTC
TRBD2 TRBJ2-4 14 TRBV2 few CASSELGTSSIQYF TGTGCCAGCAGTGAGTTAGGGACTAGTTCCATTCAGTACTTC
NA TRBJ2-1 16 TRBV11-3 NA CASSLAGTNPYNEQFF TGTGCCAGCAGCTTAGCGGGAACAAACCCTTACAATGAGCAGTTCTTC
TRBD2 TRBJ2-7 16 TRBV7-8 NA CASSSQGASGSLEQYF TGTGCCAGCAGCTCCCAGGGGGCTAGCGGGAGCCTCGAGCAGTACTTC